Listed below are T cell receptor beta chains from one sample, sequenced in a study of shared clonotypes between healthy human individuals. Sequencing was performed with immunoSEQ multiplex PCR; in TCRdb, only in-frame clones are kept and a portion is missing. This table holds millions of clones, 93% found once. The sequenced sample consisted of naive CD4+ T cells from PBMCs. These receptors came from a man aged 18 to 30 in good health. Some clones in this sample may be carry-over from other donors' samples. Each CDR3 is given with its conserved first and last residue. A D gene is named only where the DNA matches it firmly. Only some rows state a clone size, as once, few, many or a class for expanded clones.

TRBJ2-5 | TRBV7-9 | once | 18 | TRBD1 | CASSLFLLRTGLYETQYF | TGTGCCAGCAGCTTATTCCTCCTGAGGACAGGGTTGTATGAGACCCAGTACTTC
TRBJ1-2 | TRBV6-1 | few | 12 | NA | CASRRGTYGYTF | TGTGCCAGCAGGAGGGGGACTTATGGCTACACCTTC
TRBJ2-5 | TRBV7-3 | NA | 15 | TRBD1 | CASSLSGQYQETQYF | TGTGCCAGCAGCTTATCGGGACAGTACCAAGAGACCCAGTACTTC
TRBJ1-1 | TRBV5-1 | NA | 13 | NA | CASGLRTDTEAFF | TGCGCCAGCGGCCTCAGGACAGACACTGAAGCTTTCTTT
TRBJ2-1 | TRBV4-1 | NA | 17 | TRBD2 | CASSQPIGLATYNEQFF | TGCGCCAGCAGCCAGCCTATAGGACTAGCGACCTACAATGAGCAGTTCTTC
TRBJ1-1 | TRBV5-4 | NA | 14 | NA | CASSLGRVNTEAFF | TGTGCCAGCAGCTTGGGCAGGGTAAACACTGAAGCTTTCTTT
TRBJ2-5 | TRBV7-9 | once | 15 | TRBD1 | CASSLLDRGRETQYF | TGTGCCAGCAGCCTTCTGGACAGGGGAAGAGAGACCCAGTACTTC
TRBJ1-1 | TRBV2 | few | 13 | NA | CASSEQSSTEAFF | TGTGCCAGCAGTGAACAGTCCTCCACTGAAGCTTTCTTT
TRBJ2-5 | TRBV10-3 | NA | 13 | TRBD1 | CAARDRTQETQYF | TGTGCCGCCCGGGACAGAACTCAAGAGACCCAGTACTTC
TRBJ2-7 | TRBV7-9 | NA | 13 | NA | CASSRVPAYEQYF | TGTGCCAGCAGTCGAGTGCCAGCCTACGAGCAGTACTTC
TRBJ2-1 | TRBV4-3 | NA | 14 | NA | CASSHEGGSHEQFF | TGCGCCAGCAGCCATGAGGGGGGTTCGCATGAGCAGTTCTTC
TRBJ2-6 | TRBV7-9 | NA | 15 | NA | CASSSTGGGANVLTF | TGTGCCAGCAGCTCCACGGGTGGTGGGGCCAACGTCCTGACTTTC
TRBJ1-6 | TRBV10-2 | NA | 13 | NA | CASSGGGGSPLHF | TGCGCCAGCAGTGGAGGGGGAGGGTCACCCCTCCACTTT
TRBJ2-7 | TRBV7-6 | NA | 17 | TRBD2 | CASSSRVAGEESGEQYF | TGTGCCAGCAGCTCACGGGTAGCGGGGGAGGAGTCGGGCGAGCAGTACTTC
TRBJ1-3 | TRBV6-5 | NA | 13 | NA | CASSTDGGNTIYF | TGTGCCAGCAGTACGGACGGAGGAAACACCATATATTTT
TRBJ2-7 | TRBV5-4 | NA | 15 | NA | CASSLAGGTSYEQYF | TGTGCCAGCAGCTTGGCCGGTGGGACGAGCTACGAGCAGTACTTC
TRBJ1-3 | TRBV21-1 | once | 15 | NA | CASTNRAHSGNTIYF | TGTGCCAGCACGAACAGGGCTCACTCTGGAAACACCATATATTTT
TRBJ2-1 | TRBV7-6 | NA | 15 | NA | CASSLALAVGHEQFF | TGTGCCAGCAGCTTAGCGCTTGCAGTTGGACATGAGCAGTTCTTC
TRBJ2-5 | TRBV5-1 | NA | 17 | TRBD2 | CASSEGLAGGLKETQYF | TGCGCCAGCAGCGAGGGACTAGCGGGAGGGCTTAAAGAGACCCAGTACTTC
TRBJ2-7 | TRBV6-5 | NA | 13 | TRBD1 | CASTGASSYEQYF | TGTGCCAGTACAGGGGCCAGCTCCTACGAGCAGTACTTC
TRBJ2-7 | TRBV7-2 | NA | 14 | NA | CASSFAGLTYEQYF | TGTGCCAGCAGCTTCGCAGGTTTGACCTACGAGCAGTACTTC
TRBJ2-3 | TRBV6-1 | NA | 14 | NA | CASSGGLITDTQYF | TGTGCCAGCAGTGGAGGACTTATCACAGATACGCAGTATTTT
TRBJ1-2 | TRBV10-3 | once | 14 | NA | CAISELGTGLGYTF | TGTGCCATCAGTGAGCTTGGAACAGGGTTGGGCTACACCTTC
TRBJ2-2 | TRBV5-8 | NA | 13 | NA | CASTIGGTGELFF | TGTGCCAGCACAATCGGCGGCACCGGGGAGCTGTTTTTT
TRBJ1-5 | TRBV2 | few | 15 | TRBD1 | CASSEQGGGNQPQHF | TGTGCCAGCAGTGAACAGGGGGGTGGCAATCAGCCCCAGCATTTT
TRBJ2-7 | TRBV6-1 | NA | 14 | TRBD1 | CASSADRNSYEQYF | TGTGCCAGCAGTGCGGACAGGAACTCCTACGAGCAGTACTTC
TRBJ2-7 | TRBV9 | once | 15 | NA | CASSVAAGYSYEQYF | TGTGCCAGCAGCGTAGCTGCAGGGTATTCCTACGAGCAGTACTTC
TRBJ1-1 | TRBV7-2 | NA | 15 | TRBD1 | CASSPRTGGLAEAFF | TGTGCCAGCAGCCCCAGGACAGGGGGGTTAGCTGAAGCTTTCTTT
TRBJ2-1 | TRBV11-3 | NA | 16 | TRBD2 | CASSLDRGGDHNEQFF | TGTGCCAGCAGCTTAGATCGGGGGGGAGATCACAATGAGCAGTTCTTC
TRBJ2-7 | TRBV4-1 | NA | 15 | TRBD1 | CASSQGTQGASEQYF | TGCGCCAGCAGCCAAGGTACGCAGGGGGCGAGCGAGCAGTACTTC
TRBJ2-7 | TRBV9 | NA | 16 | TRBD1 | CASSGPGTGRAYEQYF | TGTGCCAGCAGCGGCCCAGGGACAGGGAGGGCCTACGAGCAGTACTTC
TRBJ1-3 | TRBV4-1 | NA | 17 | NA | CASSQDGRGGTGNTIYF | TGCGCCAGCAGCCAAGATGGGCGAGGGGGGACTGGAAACACCATATATTTT
TRBJ1-1 | TRBV28 | NA | 14 | TRBD1 | CASLPQGARTEAFF | TGTGCCAGCCTACCGCAGGGGGCGCGTACTGAAGCTTTCTTT
TRBJ2-7 | TRBV5-5 | NA | 15 | TRBD2 | CASSSPHLAGLEQYF | TGTGCCAGCAGCTCCCCCCACCTAGCGGGCCTCGAGCAGTACTTC
TRBJ2-7 | TRBV6-5 | NA | 15 | TRBD1 | CASSPRQGTTYEQYF | TGTGCCAGCAGTCCCAGACAGGGAACAACCTACGAGCAGTACTTC
TRBJ1-1 | TRBV28 | NA | 14 | NA | CASSLRGTWTEAFF | TGTGCCAGCAGTTTAAGGGGAACATGGACTGAAGCTTTCTTT
TRBJ2-4 | TRBV7-8 | NA | 16 | NA | CASSPEPTQAKNIQYF | TGTGCCAGCAGCCCCGAACCCACCCAAGCCAAAAACATTCAGTACTTC
TRBJ1-5 | TRBV28 | once | 15 | TRBD1 | CASKGTGRTNQPQHF | TGTGCCAGCAAGGGGACAGGGAGAACCAATCAGCCCCAGCATTTT
TRBJ2-7 | TRBV29-1 | NA | 14 | NA | CSVAALRGSYEQYF | TGCAGCGTGGCCGCTCTTAGGGGAAGCTACGAGCAGTACTTC
TRBJ2-2 | TRBV5-1 | NA | 18 | TRBD1 | CASSRTPGQGWNTGELFF | TGCGCCAGCAGCAGAACCCCGGGACAGGGGTGGAACACCGGGGAGCTGTTTTTT
TRBJ1-4 | TRBV28 | NA | 15 | NA | CASSPGFGGIVELFF | TGTGCCAGCAGCCCAGGGTTTGGGGGTATTGTTGAACTGTTTTTT
TRBJ2-7 | TRBV9 | NA | 16 | TRBD1 | CASSVFGQGAVYEQYF | TGTGCCAGCAGCGTATTTGGACAGGGGGCGGTCTACGAGCAGTACTTC
TRBJ1-4 | TRBV6-6 | NA | 12 | NA | CASSRPGEKLFF | TGTGCCAGCAGCAGACCGGGGGAAAAACTGTTTTTT
TRBJ2-2 | TRBV19 | NA | 13 | NA | CASYHPWAGELFF | TGTGCCAGTTACCACCCGTGGGCCGGGGAGCTGTTTTTT
TRBJ1-1 | TRBV7-9 | NA | 14 | TRBD1 | CASSLGGTDTEAFF | TGTGCCAGCAGCTTAGGAGGGACAGACACTGAAGCTTTCTTT
TRBJ2-7 | TRBV28 | NA | 14 | NA | CASHSSRGIYEQYF | TGTGCCAGCCACTCAAGTCGCGGGATCTACGAGCAGTACTTC
TRBJ1-5 | TRBV28 | NA | 11 | NA | CASSVNQPQHF | TGTGCCAGCAGCGTTAATCAGCCCCAGCATTTT